The 20 T cell receptor beta chains given below trace back to one sample, sequenced in a study of post-analysis software for immune sequencing data. Study-level points and caveats: Controls had lower frequencies than patients of 4 or 5 TRBV segments, which included TRBV5-6, TRBV5-1 and TRBV20-1.

These receptors' antigens are unknown. Built from TCR beta cDNA, the libraries had unique molecular identifiers in them. Each CDR3 protein gets one entry after TCRdb re-called the PCR reads with MiXCR. The sample consists of a few hundred thousand distinct CDR3 sequences, around 37% of them appearing once. Sequencing was carried out using blood. Receptors originate from a girl aged 5 to 17 with multiple sclerosis.

This clonotype was seen more than once but under ten times. The V call is TRBV7-9, the J call TRBJ2-1; D might be TRBD1 (6 bases). The CDR3 sequence is 17 residues long. V was cut by 5 bases and J by 8 bases, with 25 bases left in between. Germline loops: CDR1 SEHNR, CDR2 FQNEAQ (reference sequence). This CDR3 reads CASSPRRGSGPLDEQFF. CDR3 sequence (DNA): TGTGCCAGCAGCCCCCGCAGGGGCTCGGGCCCCTTGGATGAGCAGTTCTTC.

This chain joins TRBV20-1 and TRBJ1-4; tentatively, D is TRBD1 (6 bases). CDR3 size: 13 residues. The germline CDR1 and CDR2 sequences are DFQATT and SNEGSKA (reference sequence). Trimming took 6 bases from V and 5 from J, leaving 13 bases between them. Written as DNA, the CDR3 is TGCAGTGCCCAGGGGCCAGGGAATGAAAAACTGTTTTTT. Its protein product is CSAQGPGNEKLFF.

This chain uses TRBV27 with TRBJ2-7; 11 positions match TRBD2. The CDR3 runs 15 residues. With 5 bases clipped from V and 3 bases from J, the junction kept 6 bases outside the gene matches. Germline V CDR1 and CDR2: MNHEY, SMNVEV (reference sequence). CDR3 protein: CASSPGLAGFYEQYF. The CDR3 DNA sequence: TGTGCCAGCAGTCCCGGACTAGCGGGTTTCTACGAGCAGTACTTC.

This clonotype was picked up a small number of times. The J gene is TRBJ2-6, the V gene TRBV7-6; D is unresolved. CDR1 SGHVS and CDR2 FNYEAQ come from the germline V gene. The CDR3 is 15 residues long. Trimming took 5 bases from V and 0 from J, leaving 8 bases between them. The CDR3 protein is CASSLLYSGANVLTF. The CDR3 DNA sequence: TGTGCCAGCAGCCTACTTTACTCTGGGGCCAACGTCCTGACTTTC. Variable domain in full (rest from reference TRBV7-6 and TRBJ2-6): GAGVSQSPRYKVTKRGQDVALRCDPISGHVSLYWYRQALGQGPEFLTYFNYEAQQDKSGLPNDRFSAERPEGSISTLTIQRTEQRDSAMYRCASSLLYSGANVLTFGAGSRLTVL.

This sequence joins TRBV4-1 and TRBJ2-5, with D uncertain. V lost 0 bases and J lost 1, with 6 bases in between. The CDR3 sequence is 14 residues long. CDR1 MGHRA and CDR2 YSYEKL come from the germline V gene. For the CDR3, the DNA is TGCGCCAGCAGCCAAGAGCAGGCCCAAGAGACCCAGTACTTC. Its translation is CASSQEQAQETQYF.

This clonotype was observed a few times. In DNA, the CDR3 is TGTGCCAGCAGCCAAGATCTTCAAAGACCCACTGAAGCTTTCTTT. It translates to CASSQDLQRPTEAFF. The chain is built from TRBV4-2 and TRBJ1-1; no definite D call. This CDR3 is built from 15 residues. In germline, CDR1 is LGHNA, CDR2 YNFKEQ. With 0 bases removed from V and 4 bases from J, the gap between germline ends came to 12 bases.

This clonotype was seen ten or more times. V and J are TRBV6-2 or TRBV6-3 and TRBJ2-5; D is undetermined. V was trimmed by 4 bases and J by 2 bases, leaving 8 bases between them. Germline CDR1 reads MNHEY; CDR2 reads SVGEGT. The CDR3 extends over 13 amino acids. The CDR3 here is CASSLRPQETQYF. The CDR3 region has the DNA TGTGCCAGCAGTTTAAGGCCTCAAGAGACCCAGTACTTC.

This clonotype has only one observation. The J gene is TRBJ2-5, the V gene TRBV7-3; perhaps TRBD2 as D (6 bases). Trimming pared 2 bases from V and 4 bases from J, leaving 11 bases between. Germline V gene data show CDR1 as SGHTA and CDR2 as FQGTGA. The CDR3 has 14 amino acids. In DNA, the CDR3 is TGTGCCAGCAGCTTATATGGGACTGCAGAGACCCAGTACTTC. Its translation is CASSLYGTAETQYF.

The genes are TRBV7-6 and TRBJ1-1, with a tentative D call TRBD1 (6 bases). The V gene's germline CDR1 is SGHVS and CDR2 FNYEAQ. This CDR3 is built from 18 residues. V was shortened by 5 bases and J by 0 bases, with 22 bases between the two germline ends. This CDR3 is CASSPSSRRGPLNTEAFF. The CDR3 DNA reads TGTGCCAGCAGCCCCTCCTCTCGCAGGGGCCCCCTGAACACTGAAGCTTTCTTT.

The rearrangement joins TRBV5-1 to TRBJ2-5; 7 bases map to TRBD1. J lost 4 bases, V lost 2 bases, and 11 bases had no gene match. Germline V gene lookup returns CDR1 SGHRS and CDR2 YFSETQ. This CDR3 has 16 amino acids. The CDR3 region is CASSFWETGLGETQYF. CDR3 nucleotides: TGCGCCAGCAGCTTTTGGGAGACAGGGCTGGGAGAGACCCAGTACTTC.

This clonotype occurred a few times. The gene calls are TRBV20-1 and TRBJ2-3, with 10 bases identical to TRBD2. The CDR3 has 14 residues. J was trimmed by 5 bases and V by 4 bases; bases with no gene match: 6. In germline, CDR1 is DFQATT, CDR2 SNEGSKA (reference sequence). CDR3 coding DNA: TGCAGTGCTAAAAAAGCTAGCGGGGGAGATACGCAGTATTTT. Protein product: CSAKKASGGDTQYF.

This clonotype was observed a handful of times. CDR3 nucleotides: TGTGCCAGCAGCTCCTTACAGGATCGAGCCCCCCACGAGCAGTACTTC. As protein: CASSSLQDRAPHEQYF. The V gene is TRBV7-9, the J gene TRBJ2-7; TRBD1 might be the D (5 bases). The CDR3 loop spans 16 amino acids. Germline V gene lookup returns CDR1 SEHNR and CDR2 FQNEAQ (reference sequence). Trimming removed 4 bases at V and 5 bases at J, with 21 bases between.

The chain links TRBV12-3 or TRBV12-4 to TRBJ2-3; 7 bases line up with TRBD1. The CDR3 contains 16 residues. Trimming removed 4 bases from V and 2 bases from J; junction bases left unmatched: 9. In nucleotides, the CDR3 is TGTGCCAGCAGTTCGGGACAGACTACCGCCACAGATACGCAGTATTTT. Its translation: CASSSGQTTATDTQYF.

The chain has TRBV6-6 and TRBJ2-7; the D gene is possibly TRBD2 (6 bases). Trimming cost V 4 bases and J 4 bases, with 17 bases left between them. Germline values: CDR1 MNHNY, CDR2 SVGAGI (reference sequence). CDR3 length equals 15 residues. CDR3 loop: CASSSPGLTRYEQYF. The CDR3 region has the DNA TGTGCCAGCAGTTCGCCGGGACTGACAAGGTACGAGCAGTACTTC.

The rearrangement joins TRBV7-8 to TRBJ2-1; 10 bases line up with TRBD2. CDR1 is SGHVS, CDR2 FQNEAQ, per germline. The V gene end was trimmed by 4 bases and the J gene end by 7 bases; junction bases not matched to a gene: 13. The CDR3 spans 17 residues. CDR3 coding DNA: TGTGCCAGCAGCTGGGGCGGAGGGAGCGGGGGGGCGAATGAGCAGTTCTTC. The encoded protein is CASSWGGGSGGANEQFF.

To note about this clonotype: Sequence at one end of the junction differs from germline and may be a read error. The rearrangement joins TRBV7-8 to TRBJ1-2; D possibly corresponds to TRBD1 (5 bases). The CDR3 totals 13 residues. CDR1 is SGHVS, CDR2 FQNEAQ, per germline. The CDR3 DNA reads as TGTGCCAACAGCTTAAGCAGGGATAGGGGCTACACCTTC. It is translated as CANSLSRDRGYTF.

The V call is TRBV20-1, the J call TRBJ1-1; 9 bases map to TRBD1. The trim removed 6 bases at V and 4 bases at J, leaving 18 bases unmatched. The CDR3 is 17 residues long. CDR1 is DFQATT and CDR2 is SNEGSKA in the germline V gene (reference sequence). CDR3 coding DNA: TGCAGTGCCAACCCCTTGATATACAGGGGGCTTGGCACTGAAGCTTTCTTT. Amino acid sequence: CSANPLIYRGLGTEAFF.

This clonotype came up once. Sequence at one end of the junction differs from germline and may be a read error. Written as DNA, the CDR3 is TGCACCAGCAGCCAAACGCGACTTTGGACCATGGGTGAAAAACTGTTTTTT. Protein product: CTSSQTRLWTMGEKLFF. The V and J genes are TRBV4-1 and TRBJ1-4, with D hard to call. Germline-derived CDR1 and CDR2 are MGHRA and YSYEKL. The CDR3 length is 17 residues.

This clonotype has more than one count but fewer than ten. The rearrangement links TRBV20-1 to TRBJ2-7; 8 nucleotides agree with TRBD1. Germline loops: CDR1 DFQATT, CDR2 SNEGSKA (reference sequence). V lost 6 bases to trimming and J lost 6 bases; unmatched junction nucleotides: 13. This CDR3 is built from 14 residues. CDR3 in amino acids: CSAARTGLNSEQYF. The CDR3 coding sequence is TGCAGTGCGGCCCGGACAGGGCTTAACTCCGAGCAGTACTTC.

This rearrangement joins TRBV6-2 or TRBV6-3 to TRBJ2-1, with 9 bases matching TRBD1. Germline V gene lookup returns CDR1 MNHEY and CDR2 SVGEGT. Trimming at V came to 2 bases and at J to 5 bases, leaving 22 bases not matched to a gene. The CDR3 loop spans 21 amino acids. The CDR3 DNA reads as TGTGCCAGCAGTTACCCCGAAACTGATACGACCGGGACAGGGCAGAACAATGAGCAGTTCTTC. Protein sequence: CASSYPETDTTGTGQNNEQFF.